The 6 T cell receptor beta chains given below trace back to one sample, sequenced in a study of response to subunit inactivated influenza vaccine (dated by TCRdb to the late 2010s). Libraries were constructed by RT-PCR. For sequencing, an Illumina HiSeq 2500 was employed. TCRdb redid the processing of the public reads, applying fastp at Q25 and MiXCR, and retained in-frame beta chains. All rows with the same CDR3 protein become a single entry with the most common DNA and genes. The sample profile shows approximately 310,000 distinct CDR3 sequences; roughly a fifth of them were found once. The biggest ten clones account for roughly a tenth of the sample. Source: PBMCs from blood, taken less than 22 months after vaccination. The receptor source for this set is a man between 50 and 75 years old who received an inactivated influenza vaccine. Donor details come from another sample of the same person, matched by shared clones.

This clonotype showed up just a few times. The chain has TRBV27 and TRBJ1-5, with unresolved D. From germline, CDR1 is MNHEY and CDR2 SMNVEV (reference sequence). This CDR3 contains 13 residues. The V and J ends lost 6 bases and 0 bases respectively, with 6 bases between them. The CDR3 sequence is CASRKTSNQPQHF. The CDR3 DNA sequence: TGTGCCAGCAGGAAGACTAGCAATCAGCCCCAGCATTTT.

The J gene is TRBJ2-1, the V gene TRBV29-1; D gene ambiguous. The CDR3 covers 12 residues. The germline V gene has CDR1 SQVTM and CDR2 ANQGSEA. Trimming took off 3 bases at V and 3 bases at J, with 6 bases between the two ends. CDR3: CSVDLHYNEQFF. The CDR3 DNA follows: TGCAGCGTTGACTTACACTACAATGAGCAGTTCTTC.

This clonotype was seen a few times. The chain has TRBV2 and TRBJ1-6; D gene unclear. The CDR3 has 17 residues. Germline V gene sequence: CDR1 SNHLY, CDR2 FYNNEI. Trimming pared 2 bases from V and 6 bases from J, leaving 17 bases between. CDR3 residues: CASSESEYRVINSPLHF. CDR3 nucleotides: TGTGCCAGCAGTGAATCTGAGTACCGGGTCATTAATTCACCCCTCCACTTT.

This clonotype appeared many times. This chain uses TRBV13 with TRBJ1-6; no clear D gene. CDR1 and CDR2 from the germline V gene are PRHDT and FYEKMQ (reference sequence). The CDR3 contains 14 residues. V lost 3 bases, J lost 7 bases, and 10 bases lay in between. The chain's CDR3 is CASSFLDLNSPLHF. The CDR3, as DNA: TGTGCCAGCAGCTTTCTGGACCTCAATTCACCCCTCCACTTT.

Many counts were recorded for this clonotype. CDR3 loop: CASKDGSSGNTIYF. CDR3 sequence (DNA): TGTGCCAGCAAGGACGGGAGCTCTGGAAACACCATATATTTT. V gene TRBV12-3 or TRBV12-4 combines with J gene TRBJ1-3; D uncertain. The V and J ends lost 7 bases and 0 bases respectively, with 10 bases between them. The CDR3 is 14 residues long.

The chain is built from TRBV20-1 and TRBJ1-1; maybe TRBD1 (5 bases). Germline-derived CDR1 and CDR2 are DFQATT and SNEGSKA (reference sequence). This CDR3 comprises 14 residues. Between the trimmed V and J ends, which lost 6 bases and 0 bases, there was a span of 14 bases. Here the CDR3 reads CSAAAGRLNTEAFF. The CDR3, as DNA: TGCAGTGCCGCAGCGGGGCGGTTGAACACTGAAGCTTTCTTT.